This is a list of T cell receptor beta chains from one sample in a study of vaccination and CD4 T cells after COVID-19. TCRdb re-analysed the PCR reads in MiXCR, keeping a single row per CDR3 protein. The table includes 9,000 to 15,000 distinct CDR3 sequences, less than 60% detected once. These receptors' antigens are unknown. Sequenced: CD4+ T cells from blood, cultured in vitro. These receptors came from a human donor who had recovered from COVID-19. Both conserved end residues are part of each CDR3.

>TRBV5-4|TRBJ2-6
CASSGQKTGDGANVLTF
>TRBV7-3|TRBJ2-4
CASSLRENIQYF
>TRBV16|TRBJ1-1
CASSQYQVMTEAFF
>TRBV2|TRBJ2-7
CASSESLVVTYEQYF
>TRBV7-3|TRBJ2-7
CASSLTRGGEQYF
>TRBV5-1|TRBJ2-5
CASSKLGSAGETQYF
>TRBV5-1|TRBJ2-2
CASSLRTSGPGELFF
>TRBV9|TRBJ2-3
CASSVGGRRHTDTQYF
>TRBV2|TRBJ2-2
CASTSGANTGELFF
>TRBV28|TRBJ2-7
CAIRDGGAYEQYF
>TRBV28|TRBJ1-5
CASSPKVWGVGNQPQHF
>TRBV18|TRBJ2-7
CASSAGQGAGYEQYF
>TRBV4-3|TRBJ2-4
CASSQDWSELDIQYF
>TRBV29-1|TRBJ1-1
CSVDAWNTEAFF
>TRBV6-5|TRBJ2-1
CASSYRRSDEQFF